The 10 T cell receptor beta chains below come from one sample, sequenced in a study of blood T cell repertoires in COVID-19. TCRdb's copy holds only in-frame clones and misses some; the assay was immunoSEQ multiplex PCR. The table includes under 300,000 clones, over 90% detected once. Sequencing input: peripheral blood. These TCRs come from a man aged 25 to 40 with COVID-19, enrolled during active disease.

The V and J genes are TRBV27 and TRBJ2-7; TRBD2 might be the D (6 bases). The CDR3 has 15 amino acids. Germline CDR1 reads MNHEY; CDR2 reads SMNVEV (reference sequence). V lost 0 bases and J lost 6, with 15 bases in between. The CDR3 protein is CASSLSRGRSAEQYF. For the CDR3, the DNA is TGTGCCAGCAGTTTATCGCGGGGAAGATCGGCCGAGCAGTACTTC.

The chain links TRBV6-5 to TRBJ2-5; no clear D gene. Germline V CDR1 and CDR2: MNHEY, SVGAGI. V was clipped by 8 bases and J by 7 bases, with 20 bases between them. The CDR3 totals 14 residues. The CDR3 DNA follows: TGTGCCAGCTACAACCCGTCAGGTCCTGGGACCCAGTACTTC. Translated: CASYNPSGPGTQYF.

The J gene is TRBJ2-5, the V gene TRBV12-3 or TRBV12-4, with D hard to call. The CDR3 is 13 residues long. The V end was cut by 3 bases, the J end by 5 bases, with 10 bases between. This CDR3 is CASSLVNGETQYF. The DNA of the CDR3 is TGTGCCAGCAGTTTGGTCAACGGGGAGACCCAGTACTTC.

This chain joins TRBV7-9 and TRBJ2-7; perhaps TRBD1 as D (6 bases). V gave up 5 bases and J gave up 4 bases, with 15 bases separating them. The CDR3 covers 14 residues. Germline CDR1 and CDR2: SEHNR and FQNEAQ (reference sequence). The CDR3, as DNA: TGTGCCAGCAGCCCCCCGAGGGGGTTGTACGAGCAGTACTTC. Translated: CASSPPRGLYEQYF.

The chain is built from TRBV2 and TRBJ2-3; a possible D gene is TRBD2 (5 bases). The length of the CDR3 is 11 residues. V was clipped by 4 bases and J by 6 bases, with 5 bases between them. Germline V gene lookup returns CDR1 SNHLY and CDR2 FYNNEI. The DNA for the CDR3 is TGTGCCAGCAGTGCGGGGGATACGCAGTATTTT. Protein: CASSAGDTQYF.

The V and J genes are TRBV4-1 and TRBJ2-7, with 8 bases aligning to TRBD1. Trimming at V came to 4 bases and at J to 4 bases, leaving 6 bases not matched to a gene. The CDR3 contains 14 residues. Per the germline V gene, CDR1 is MGHRA and CDR2 is YSYEKL. CDR3 in amino acids: CASSPQGARYEQYF. CDR3 DNA sequence: TGCGCCAGCAGCCCGCAGGGGGCACGATACGAGCAGTACTTC.

The chain uses TRBV7-9 and TRBJ1-2, with D possibly matching TRBD1 (5 bases). With 6 bases removed from V and 7 bases from J, the gap between germline ends came to 12 bases. CDR3 size: 12 residues. Germline V gives CDR1 SEHNR, CDR2 FQNEAQ (reference sequence). The CDR3 sequence is CASSSGGVGYTF. In DNA form, the CDR3 reads TGTGCCAGCAGTTCAGGAGGGGTTGGCTACACCTTC.

This clone was observed a single time. V is TRBV28 and J is TRBJ1-3; a weak D match, TRBD1 (6 bases). This CDR3 has 16 amino acids. Germline V lookup: CDR1 MDHEN, CDR2 SYDVKM. Trimming took off 6 bases at V and 0 bases at J, with 15 bases between the two ends. CDR3 DNA sequence: TGTGCCAGCAGCCCCCCGGGGGGGCCCTCTGGAAACACCATATATTTT. Residues: CASSPPGGPSGNTIYF.

The rearrangement joins TRBV7-9 to TRBJ2-1; 8 bases map to TRBD2. The CDR3 covers 15 residues. In germline, CDR1 is SEHNR, CDR2 FQNEAQ (reference sequence). Unmatched junction bases numbered 7, after V lost 2 bases and J lost 7 bases. The CDR3 loop reads CASSLYGGAKNEQFF. The DNA for the CDR3 is TGTGCCAGCAGCTTATACGGGGGGGCCAAGAATGAGCAGTTCTTC.

V is TRBV2 and J is TRBJ1-6; D not resolved. With 1 base removed from V and 0 bases from J, the gap between germline ends came to 10 bases. CDR3 size: 17 residues. The germline gives CDR1 SNHLY, CDR2 FYNNEI. This chain's CDR3 is CASSEDSPSSYNSPLHF. DNA of the CDR3: TGTGCCAGCAGTGAAGACTCCCCGAGCTCCTATAATTCACCCCTCCACTTT.